This TCR beta chain was found in a study of cytotoxic CD8 clonotypes in ibrutinib-treated CLL. Notes on the study in general: Clonality went up at the time of ibrutinib response, stayed stable in sustained remission, and later dropped back toward its baseline level at progression.

Trimming removed 3 bases from V and 4 bases from J, with 25 bases in between. The CDR3 sequence is 18 residues long. The germline V gene has CDR1 MGHRA and CDR2 YSYEKL. Comment on this clone: Its antigen remains unidentified.

Here immunoSEQ multiplex PCR was the method, and the copy in TCRdb shows in-frame clones only, minus some. The sample includes about 34,000 clones, around 70% of them seen just once. The sequencing here drew on PBMCs, taken before ibrutinib treatment. The TCR comes from a human donor with chronic lymphocytic leukemia. The V gene is TRBV4-1, the J gene TRBJ2-7; tentatively, D is TRBD1 or TRBD2 (6 bases each). CDR3 nucleotide sequence: TGCGCCAGCAGCCATTATGGGGGGCCCGGGACTGATCGTTACGAGCAGTACTTC. Protein sequence: CASSHYGGPGTDRYEQYF.